This T cell receptor beta chain is from a study of blood T cell repertoires in COVID-19. Germline V gene sequence: CDR1 SGHNT, CDR2 YYREEE (reference sequence). With 2 bases removed from V and 0 bases from J, the gap between germline ends came to 8 bases. The CDR3 contains 15 residues. Original handling: Reference gene primers were amplified, and this amplification served to estimate nucleated cell counts. TCRdb's copy holds only in-frame clones and misses some; the assay was immunoSEQ multiplex PCR. From that table come the V and J calls and clone size; the DNA was used to work out D and trimming. The sample has 150,000 or so clones; over 75% are singletons.

The rearrangement joins TRBV5-4 to TRBJ2-2, with D maybe TRBD2 (5 bases). Sample: peripheral blood. This receptor was obtained from a man aged 18 to 35 with COVID-19, enrolled during active disease. The CDR3 protein is CASSLKAANTGELFF. DNA of the CDR3: TGTGCCAGCAGCTTAAAAGCGGCGAACACCGGGGAGCTGTTTTTT. Full variable domain (missing parts from reference TRBV5-4 and TRBJ2-2): ETGVTQSPTHLIKTRGQQVTLRCSSQSGHNTVSWYQQALGQGPQFIFQYYREEENGRGNFPPRFSGLQFPNYSSELNVNALELDDSALYLCASSLKAANTGELFFGEGSRLTVL.